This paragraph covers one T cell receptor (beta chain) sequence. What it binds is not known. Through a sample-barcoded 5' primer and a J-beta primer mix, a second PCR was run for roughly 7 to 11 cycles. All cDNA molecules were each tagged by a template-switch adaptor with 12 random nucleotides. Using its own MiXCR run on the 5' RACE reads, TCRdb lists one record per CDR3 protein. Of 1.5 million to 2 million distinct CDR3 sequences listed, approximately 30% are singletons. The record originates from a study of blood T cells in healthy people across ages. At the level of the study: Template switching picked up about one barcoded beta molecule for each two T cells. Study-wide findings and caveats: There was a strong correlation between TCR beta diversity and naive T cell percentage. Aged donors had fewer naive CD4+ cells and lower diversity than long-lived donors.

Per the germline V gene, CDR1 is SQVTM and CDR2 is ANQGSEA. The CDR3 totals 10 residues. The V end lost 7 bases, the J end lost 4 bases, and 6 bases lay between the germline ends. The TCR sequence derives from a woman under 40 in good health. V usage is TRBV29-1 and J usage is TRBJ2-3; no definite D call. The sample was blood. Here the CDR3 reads CSGQSDTQYF. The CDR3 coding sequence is TGCAGCGGTCAATCAGATACGCAGTATTTT.